The next 27 T cell receptor beta chains were all read from a single sample in a study of blood T cell repertoires in COVID-19. Repertoires were generated with immunoSEQ multiplex PCR, while TCRdb's copy carries only in-frame clones and drops some. This repertoire shows about 250,000 clones, about nine tenths found once; its top ten account for around 4.2%. The sample was PBMCs or T cells enriched from blood (not recorded which). The receptors stem from a woman between 25 and 40 years old with acute COVID-19.

This sequence joins TRBV13 and TRBJ1-1; no firm D call. This CDR3 is built from 14 residues. V lost 0 bases, J lost 1 base, and 6 bases lay in between. In germline, CDR1 is PRHDT, CDR2 FYEKMQ (reference sequence). CDR3 region: CASSLGRWNTEAFF. The CDR3 bases are TGTGCCAGCAGCTTAGGCCGGTGGAACACTGAAGCTTTCTTT. The full variable domain, its missing parts supplied by reference TRBV13 and TRBJ1-1, is AAGVIQSPRHLIKEKRETATLKCYPIPRHDTVYWYQQGPGQDPQFLISFYEKMQSDKGSIPDRFSAQQFSDYHSELNMSSLELGDSALYFCASSLGRWNTEAFFGQGTRLTVV.

V usage is TRBV9 and J usage is TRBJ2-4, with a weak D call TRBD1 (5 bases). The length of the CDR3 is 14 residues. CDR1 is SGDLS, CDR2 YYNGEE, per germline. Trimming removed 3 bases at V and 2 bases at J, with 9 bases between. Here the CDR3 DNA reads TGTGCCAGCAGCGAGGGGTTAACCAAAAACATTCAGTACTTC. This translates into CASSEGLTKNIQYF. Variable domain in full (rest from reference TRBV9 and TRBJ2-4): DSGVTQTPKHLITATGQRVTLRCSPRSGDLSVYWYQQSLDQGLQFLIQYYNGEERAKGNILERFSAQQFPDLHSELNLSSLELGDSALYFCASSEGLTKNIQYFGAGTRLSVL.

The chain combines TRBV9 with TRBJ2-2; 9 bases match TRBD2. Germline V gene sequence: CDR1 SGDLS, CDR2 YYNGEE. The CDR3 covers 15 residues. V lost 4 bases and J lost 0; bases outside the gene matches: 1. Here the CDR3 DNA reads TGTGCCAGCAGCACTAGCGGGTCGAACACCGGGGAGCTGTTTTTT. Translating gives CASSTSGSNTGELFF.

This chain uses TRBV7-9 with TRBJ2-7, with 9 bases aligning to TRBD2. J lost 2 bases, V lost 1 base, and 6 bases had no gene match. From germline, CDR1 is SEHNR and CDR2 FQNEAQ (reference sequence). The CDR3 runs to 16 residues. CDR3 sequence (DNA): TGTGCCAGCAGCTTAGAACTAGCGGGCGATGCCTACGAGCAGTACTTC. This codes for CASSLELAGDAYEQYF.

The CDR3 DNA follows: TGCGCCAGCAGACCCAGGACAGGGAGGCAAGAAAAACTGTTTTTT. It codes for CASRPRTGRQEKLFF. The genes are TRBV4-1 and TRBJ1-4, with 8 bases identical to TRBD1. Germline CDR1 and CDR2: MGHRA and YSYEKL. Trimming at V came to 6 bases and at J to 8 bases, leaving 11 bases not matched to a gene. The length of the CDR3 is 15 residues.

The chain combines TRBV6-5 with TRBJ1-5; 9 bases fit TRBD1. CDR3 length: 15 amino acids. The germline V gene has CDR1 MNHEY and CDR2 SVGAGI. The V segment lost 6 bases and the J segment 3 bases; nucleotides outside the gene matches: 6. CDR3 sequence reads: CASRAGTGNNQPQHF. The CDR3 coding sequence is TGTGCCAGCAGGGCGGGGACAGGGAACAATCAGCCCCAGCATTTT.

The gene calls are TRBV7-9 and TRBJ1-1; D call uncertain. V lost 1 base and J 3 bases, leaving 6 bases between the germline ends. CDR3 length: 13 amino acids. Germline lookup yields CDR1 SEHNR and CDR2 FQNEAQ (reference sequence). Here the CDR3 DNA reads TGTGCCAGCAGCTTAGACAGAGACACTGAAGCTTTCTTT. Protein product: CASSLDRDTEAFF.

This clone was recorded once. The chain recombines TRBV20-1 with TRBJ1-1; weak D call: TRBD1 (5 bases). The ends were cut back, 3 bases at V and 6 bases at J, with 23 bases in the middle. Germline values: CDR1 DFQATT, CDR2 SNEGSKA (reference sequence). The CDR3 has 16 amino acids. CDR3 DNA: TGCAGTGCTAGTGCAGGGAAGGGTTTTATGGGCGCTGAAGCTTTCTTT. Translating gives CSASAGKGFMGAEAFF.

The chain links TRBV12-3 or TRBV12-4 to TRBJ2-7, with D uncertain. Trimming cost V 2 bases and J 5 bases, with 10 bases left between them. The CDR3 runs 13 residues. The DNA of the CDR3 is TGTGCCAGCAGTTTACAAGCGCGACACGAGCAGTACTTC. Residues: CASSLQARHEQYF.

The rearrangement links TRBV7-8 to TRBJ2-4; tentative D call: TRBD1 (5 bases). Germline V gives CDR1 SGHVS, CDR2 FQNEAQ. Trimming took off 2 bases at V and 7 bases at J, with 12 bases between the two ends. The CDR3 loop spans 14 amino acids. CDR3 sequence (DNA): TGTGCCAGCAGCTTATCAGGGCTTGGGAACATTCAGTACTTC. Translation gives CASSLSGLGNIQYF.

This clone was observed a few times. This sequence joins TRBV5-6 and TRBJ1-1; 8 bases are shared with TRBD1. This CDR3 region has 15 residues. The V gene end was trimmed by 3 bases and the J gene end by 9 bases; junction bases not matched to a gene: 13. Germline CDR1 SGHDT, CDR2 YYEEEE. CDR3 coding DNA: TGTGCCAGCAGCTCTAATTTCTGGGACAGGCGACAAGCTTTCTTT. As protein: CASSSNFWDRRQAFF.

The genes are TRBV2 and TRBJ1-2; the match to TRBD1 covers 9 bases. Germline-derived CDR1 and CDR2 are SNHLY and FYNNEI. This CDR3 comprises 14 residues. The J segment lost 0 bases and the V segment lost 6 bases, leaving 2 bases of the junction unmatched. The CDR3, as DNA: TGTGCCAGCAGGGGGACAGGGCCTAACTATGGCTACACCTTC. Amino acids: CASRGTGPNYGYTF.

J is TRBJ2-1 and V is TRBV5-4, with a tentative D call TRBD1 (5 bases). The CDR3 covers 14 residues. Deletions cut 1 base from V and 6 bases from J, with 11 bases between. Germline loops: CDR1 SGHNT, CDR2 YYREEE (reference sequence). The CDR3 sequence: CASSLTQATNEQFF. In nucleotides, the CDR3 is TGTGCCAGCAGCTTGACACAGGCAACCAATGAGCAGTTCTTC.

The chain joins TRBV25-1 to TRBJ1-5, with a tentative D call TRBD1 (5 bases). V lost 2 bases, J lost 5 bases, and 19 bases lay in between. The V gene's germline CDR1 is MGHDK and CDR2 SYGVNS. The length of the CDR3 is 17 residues. The CDR3 protein is CASSERGEGGYHQPQHF. The CDR3 DNA sequence: TGTGCCAGCAGTGAACGGGGGGAGGGTGGGTATCATCAGCCCCAGCATTTT.

The chain carries TRBV4-1 and TRBJ2-7, with unresolved D. V was clipped by 2 bases and J by 3 bases, with 8 bases between them. The germline V gene encodes CDR1 MGHRA and CDR2 YSYEKL. The CDR3 has 13 residues. The CDR3 DNA reads as TGCGCCAGCAGCCAAACTTCACTCTACGAGCAGTACTTC. It translates to CASSQTSLYEQYF.

The chain uses TRBV5-8 and TRBJ1-2, with a possible D match to TRBD1 (6 bases). The germline gives CDR1 SGHTS, CDR2 YDEGEE. The CDR3 runs to 15 residues. Trimming took off 3 bases at V and 4 bases at J, with 16 bases between the two ends. CDR3 sequence reads: CASSSGPGASYGYTF. In DNA, the CDR3 is TGTGCCAGCAGCTCGGGACCAGGGGCAAGCTATGGCTACACCTTC.

The chain recombines TRBV15 with TRBJ1-2; D not certain. The CDR3 extends over 15 amino acids. CDR1 and CDR2 from the germline V gene are LNHNV and YYDKDF (reference sequence). V gave up 0 bases and J gave up 0 bases, with 8 bases separating them. The CDR3 sequence: CATSRDVGANYGYTF. The DNA for the CDR3 is TGTGCCACCAGCAGAGATGTAGGAGCTAACTATGGCTACACCTTC.

The V gene is TRBV5-4, the J gene TRBJ1-2; 7 bases line up with TRBD1. This CDR3 comprises 15 residues. The ends lost 1 base at V and 7 bases at J; junction bases unmatched: 10. CDR1 and CDR2 from the germline V gene are SGHNT and YYREEE (reference sequence). The CDR3 DNA reads TGTGCCAGCAGCTTGAGTGACAGGGAATTCTCTGGCTACACCTTC. Translation: CASSLSDREFSGYTF. Drawing the rest from reference TRBV5-4 and TRBJ1-2, the complete variable domain is ETGVTQSPTHLIKTRGQQVTLRCSSQSGHNTVSWYQQALGQGPQFIFQYYREEENGRGNFPPRFSGLQFPNYSSELNVNALELDDSALYLCASSLSDREFSGYTFGSGTRLTVV.

This chain's CDR3 is CASSLARVAGLTRAGNEQFF. The CDR3 region has the DNA TGTGCCAGCAGCTTAGCTAGGGTAGCGGGGCTCACACGGGCTGGGAATGAGCAGTTCTTC. The rearrangement links TRBV7-2 to TRBJ2-1; 8 bases are shared with TRBD2. Germline CDR1 reads SGHTA; CDR2 reads FQGNSA. The CDR3 consists of 20 residues. V trimming: 0 bases; J trimming: 7 bases; junction bases outside the gene matches: 20.

The V call is TRBV28, the J call TRBJ2-6, with D tentatively TRBD1 (5 bases). The CDR3 runs 13 residues. From germline, CDR1 is MDHEN and CDR2 SYDVKM. Trimming cost V 8 bases and J 2 bases, with 7 bases left between them. CDR3 in amino acids: CASVRAGANVLTF. CDR3 coding DNA: TGTGCCAGCGTCAGGGCTGGGGCCAACGTCCTGACTTTC.

V usage is TRBV3-1 (or the pseudogene TRBV3-2) and J usage is TRBJ1-2; 8 nucleotides align to TRBD1. Germline V CDR1 and CDR2: LGHDT, YNNKEL (reference sequence). CDR3 size: 15 residues. The V gene end was trimmed by 5 bases and the J gene end by 2 bases; junction bases not matched to a gene: 7. The CDR3 sequence is CASSFRQGANYGYTF. In DNA form, the CDR3 reads TGTGCCAGCAGCTTCAGGCAGGGGGCCAACTATGGCTACACCTTC.

This rearrangement joins TRBV5-1 to TRBJ1-1; 9 positions agree with TRBD1. CDR3 size: 16 residues. J gave up 0 bases and V 2 bases, and 5 bases lay outside the gene matches. Germline V gene sequence: CDR1 SGHRS, CDR2 YFSETQ. In DNA, the CDR3 is TGCGCCAGCAGCTTACAGGGGGCAAGCGTGAACACTGAAGCTTTCTTT. Translated: CASSLQGASVNTEAFF.

The chain uses TRBV6-5 and TRBJ2-7; weak D call: TRBD2 (6 bases). CDR1 and CDR2 from the germline V gene are MNHEY and SVGAGI. Deletions cut 8 bases from V and 11 bases from J, with 16 bases between. The CDR3 runs 11 residues. CDR3 coding DNA: TGTGCCAGCCGGGAGAGCGGGCCCGAGTACTTC. It is translated as CASRESGPEYF.

J is TRBJ2-5 and V is TRBV7-3; 9 nucleotides line up with TRBD1. This CDR3 is 15 amino acids long. V shed 5 bases and J 3 bases; nucleotides not matched to a gene: 7. CDR1 and CDR2 (germline): SGHTA, FQGTGA. DNA for the CDR3: TGTGCCAGCAGCCCCGGGACAGGGTGGGAAGAGACCCAGTACTTC. Residues: CASSPGTGWEETQYF.

The CDR3 here is CASSYSPQVNTEAFF. CDR3 sequence (DNA): TGTGCCAGCAGTTACTCGCCCCAGGTGAACACTGAAGCTTTCTTT. This chain uses TRBV6-5 with TRBJ1-1; D is ambiguous. Germline V gene lookup returns CDR1 MNHEY and CDR2 SVGAGI. The CDR3 consists of 15 residues. Trimming left V 0 bases short and J 0 bases short, with 8 bases between.

The J gene is TRBJ1-1, the V gene TRBV9; maybe TRBD1 (6 bases). Germline V gene lookup returns CDR1 SGDLS and CDR2 YYNGEE. The CDR3 is 14 amino acids. V shed 0 bases and J shed 3 bases, with 9 bases lying between them. CDR3 in amino acids: CASSVEWTDTEAFF. The CDR3 DNA sequence: TGTGCCAGCAGCGTAGAATGGACAGACACTGAAGCTTTCTTT.

The chain has TRBV2 and TRBJ2-2; TRBD1 matches at 7 bases. Germline CDR1 SNHLY, CDR2 FYNNEI. The V and J ends lost 6 bases and 2 bases, in that order; junction bases with no gene match: 3. The CDR3 runs 14 residues. The CDR3 DNA reads as TGTGCCAGCAGGGGGACAGTAAACACCGGGGAGCTGTTTTTT. Amino acids: CASRGTVNTGELFF.